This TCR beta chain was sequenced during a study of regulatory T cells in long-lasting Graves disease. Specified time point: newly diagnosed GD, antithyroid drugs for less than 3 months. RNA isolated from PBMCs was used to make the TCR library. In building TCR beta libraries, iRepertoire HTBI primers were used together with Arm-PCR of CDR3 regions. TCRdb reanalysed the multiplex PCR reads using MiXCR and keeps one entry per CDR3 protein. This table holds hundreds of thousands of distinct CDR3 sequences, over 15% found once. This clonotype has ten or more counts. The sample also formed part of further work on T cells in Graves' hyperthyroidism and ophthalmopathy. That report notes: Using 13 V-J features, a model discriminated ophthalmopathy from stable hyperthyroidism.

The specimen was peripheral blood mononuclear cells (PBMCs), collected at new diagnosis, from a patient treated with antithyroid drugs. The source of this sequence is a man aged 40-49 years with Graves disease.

CDR3 loop: CASKGWLHEKLFF. The CDR3 DNA reads TGTGCCAGCAAAGGGTGGTTGCATGAAAAACTGTTTTTT. This chain uses TRBV28 with TRBJ1-4; D uncertain. Germline values: CDR1 MDHEN, CDR2 SYDVKM. The CDR3 extends over 13 amino acids. V lost 7 bases and J lost 6, with 12 bases in between.